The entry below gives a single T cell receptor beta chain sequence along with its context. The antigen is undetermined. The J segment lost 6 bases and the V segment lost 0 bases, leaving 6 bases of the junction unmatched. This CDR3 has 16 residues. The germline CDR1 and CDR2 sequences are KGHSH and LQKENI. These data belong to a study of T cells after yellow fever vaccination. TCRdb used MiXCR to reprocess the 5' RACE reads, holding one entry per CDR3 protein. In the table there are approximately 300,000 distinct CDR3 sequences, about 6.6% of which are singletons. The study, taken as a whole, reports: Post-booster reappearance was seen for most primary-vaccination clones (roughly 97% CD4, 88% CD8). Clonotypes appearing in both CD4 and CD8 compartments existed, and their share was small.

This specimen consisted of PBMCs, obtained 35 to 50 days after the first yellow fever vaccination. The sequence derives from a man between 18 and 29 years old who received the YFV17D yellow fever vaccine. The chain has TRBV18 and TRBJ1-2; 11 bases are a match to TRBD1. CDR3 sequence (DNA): TGTGCCAGCTCACCACCGGGACAGGGGGTGCTTGATGGCTACACCTTC. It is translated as CASSPPGQGVLDGYTF. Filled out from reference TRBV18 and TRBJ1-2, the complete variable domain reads NAGVMQNPRHLVRRRGQEARLRCSPMKGHSHVYWYRQLPEEGLKFMVYLQKENIIDESGMPKERFSAEFPKEGPSILRIQQVVRGDSAAYFCASSPPGQGVLDGYTFGSGTRLTVV.